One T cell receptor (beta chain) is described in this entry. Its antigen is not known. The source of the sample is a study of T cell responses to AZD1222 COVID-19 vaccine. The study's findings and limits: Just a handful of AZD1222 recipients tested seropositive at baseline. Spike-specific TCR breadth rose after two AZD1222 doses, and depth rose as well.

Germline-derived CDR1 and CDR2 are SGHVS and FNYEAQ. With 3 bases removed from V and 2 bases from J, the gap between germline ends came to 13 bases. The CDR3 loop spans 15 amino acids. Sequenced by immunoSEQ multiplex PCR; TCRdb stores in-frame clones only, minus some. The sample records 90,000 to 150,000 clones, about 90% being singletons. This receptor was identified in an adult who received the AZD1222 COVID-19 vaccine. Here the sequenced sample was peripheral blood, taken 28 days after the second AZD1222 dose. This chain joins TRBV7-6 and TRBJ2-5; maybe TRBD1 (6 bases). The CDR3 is CASSLGPGDQETQYF. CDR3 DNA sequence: TGTGCCAGCAGCTTGGGCCCAGGGGATCAAGAGACCCAGTACTTC.